Following are 20 T cell receptor beta chains from one sample sequenced in a study of T-cell reconstitution after alpha-beta-depleted transplantation in children. As it was prepared, the TCRbeta library received unique molecular identifiers. Using its own MiXCR run on the PCR reads, TCRdb lists one record per CDR3 protein. The sample contains around 93,000 distinct CDR3 sequences, roughly 8% of which appear only once. Sample: PBMCs from the stem cell graft donor, taken from the stem cell graft. Receptors originate from a human donor who donated a stem cell graft to a child with congenital amegakaryocytic thrombocytopenia.

At least ten counts were recorded for this clonotype. The chain is built from TRBV11-2 and TRBJ2-1; TRBD2 is a possible D gene (7 bases). Trimming removed 3 bases from V and 9 bases from J, with 15 bases in between. The germline V gene encodes CDR1 SGHAT and CDR2 FQNNGV. The length of the CDR3 is 14 residues. CDR3 residues: CASSFGWGGGEQFF. The DNA of the CDR3 is TGTGCCAGCAGCTTCGGGTGGGGGGGCGGTGAGCAGTTCTTC.

This clonotype was detected ten times or more. V is TRBV20-1 and J is TRBJ2-1, with D maybe TRBD2 (5 bases). The germline CDR1 and CDR2 sequences are DFQATT and SNEGSKA (reference sequence). The CDR3 length is 14 residues. V lost 0 bases to trimming and J lost 3 bases, with 9 bases between them. The CDR3, as DNA: TGCAGTGCTAGAGATAGGGAGCACTACAATGAGCAGTTCTTC. It codes for CSARDREHYNEQFF.

In its sample, this clonotype was seen many times. V gene TRBV5-5 combines with J gene TRBJ2-3; no clear D gene. The CDR3 has 14 residues. The V end lost 0 bases, the J end lost 1 base, and 6 bases lay between the germline ends. Germline V lookup: CDR1 SGHKS, CDR2 YYEKEE (reference sequence). The CDR3 bases are TGTGCCAGCAGCTTGGGAGGAGGCACAGATACGCAGTATTTT. Amino acid sequence: CASSLGGGTDTQYF.

In this sample, this clonotype turned up many times. This rearrangement joins TRBV3-1 to TRBJ1-3; D unclear. The germline V gene encodes CDR1 LGHDT and CDR2 YNNKEL (reference sequence). The CDR3 consists of 15 residues. V dropped 1 base and J dropped 0 bases, with 7 bases sitting between them. CDR3 residues: CASSQAWPSGNTIYF. CDR3 DNA sequence: TGTGCCAGCAGCCAAGCCTGGCCCTCTGGAAACACCATATATTTT.

This clonotype was found many times. This chain links TRBV7-9 with TRBJ1-6; TRBD1 might be the D (5 bases). The V end was cut by 2 bases, the J end by 6 bases, with 8 bases between. The CDR3 is 14 amino acids. The germline V gene has CDR1 SEHNR and CDR2 FQNEAQ (reference sequence). The CDR3 reads CASSLSDSNSPLHF. CDR3 nucleotide sequence: TGTGCCAGCAGCTTAAGTGACAGTAATTCACCCCTCCACTTT.

This clonotype was observed at least ten times. V usage is TRBV5-1 and J usage is TRBJ2-7; D possibly uses TRBD1 or TRBD2 (5 bases each). The CDR3 totals 14 residues. CDR1 and CDR2 from the germline V gene are SGHRS and YFSETQ. With 0 bases removed from V and 2 bases from J, the gap between germline ends came to 9 bases. CDR3 sequence reads: CASSLGTGPYEQYF. In DNA form, the CDR3 reads TGCGCCAGCAGCTTGGGCACGGGACCCTACGAGCAGTACTTC.

This clonotype was recorded many times. V and J are TRBV11-1 and TRBJ1-1; D unclear. This CDR3 is built from 13 residues. Trimming removed 5 bases at V and 0 bases at J, with 7 bases between. Germline CDR1 and CDR2: SGHAT and FQDESV (reference sequence). As DNA, the CDR3 is TGTGCCAGCAGCCAGGAGCTGAACACTGAAGCTTTCTTT. This gives the protein CASSQELNTEAFF. The full variable domain, rest sourced from reference TRBV11-1 and TRBJ1-1, is EAEVAQSPRYKITEKSQAVAFWCDPISGHATLYWYRQILGQGPELLVQFQDESVVDDSQLPKDRFSAERLKGVDSTLKIQPAELGDSAMYLCASSQELNTEAFFGQGTRLTVV.

This clonotype was seen many times. The chain couples TRBV11-2 to TRBJ2-2, with 8 positions matching TRBD1. This CDR3 contains 13 residues. The germline V gene has CDR1 SGHAT and CDR2 FQNNGV. Losses at the gene ends were 8 bases for V and 5 bases for J; bases not matched to a gene: 4. CDR3 nucleotides: TGTGCCAGCTGGACAGGGTCAACCGGGGAGCTGTTTTTT. This gives the protein CASWTGSTGELFF.

This clonotype was recorded at least ten times. The gene calls are TRBV3-1 and TRBJ2-7; possible D gene TRBD2, 6 bases. From germline, CDR1 is LGHDT and CDR2 YNNKEL (reference sequence). The V end was cut by 4 bases, the J end by 4 bases, with 8 bases between. The CDR3 loop spans 12 amino acids. The CDR3 here is CASSLRGYEQYF. The CDR3 region has the DNA TGTGCCAGCAGCCTCCGGGGGTACGAGCAGTACTTC.

There are many counts of this clonotype. The chain recombines TRBV5-6 with TRBJ2-7; a possible D gene is TRBD1 (5 bases). CDR3 length: 15 residues. Germline loops: CDR1 SGHDT, CDR2 YYEEEE. V was pared by 3 bases and J by 6 bases, with 19 bases between. CDR3 DNA sequence: TGTGCCAGCAGCTCCGCGCCGTACAGGCCCCTCGAGCAGTACTTC. This gives the protein CASSSAPYRPLEQYF.

This clonotype was detected many times. J is TRBJ2-1 and V is TRBV5-6; D gene ambiguous. The V end was cut by 3 bases, the J end by 5 bases, with 15 bases between. The length of the CDR3 is 15 residues. Looked up from germline, CDR1 is SGHDT and CDR2 is YYEEEE. CDR3 residues: CASSSGPSRHNEQFF. CDR3 bases: TGTGCCAGCAGCTCCGGGCCATCTCGACACAATGAGCAGTTCTTC.

This clonotype showed up many times. CDR3 bases: TGTGCCAGCAGCGACAGCGCCCTCACAGATACGCAGTATTTT. Amino acid sequence: CASSDSALTDTQYF. V is TRBV14 and J is TRBJ2-3; perhaps TRBD1 as D (5 bases). This CDR3 is 14 amino acids long. The germline V gene has CDR1 SGHDN and CDR2 FVKESK. V lost 5 bases to trimming and J lost 2 bases, with 11 bases between them.

This clonotype was detected many times. V and J are TRBV5-1 and TRBJ2-1; D remains ambiguous. CDR3 size: 16 residues. V was clipped by 4 bases and J by 0 bases, with 14 bases between them. The germline CDR1 and CDR2 sequences are SGHRS and YFSETQ. The CDR3 is CASSGPYSHSYNEQFF. The CDR3 region has the DNA TGCGCCAGCAGCGGCCCCTATTCTCACTCCTACAATGAGCAGTTCTTC.

This clonotype was observed many times. The chain uses TRBV29-1 and TRBJ2-5, with 15 bases matching TRBD2. V lost 7 bases to trimming and J lost 5 bases; unmatched junction nucleotides: 5. CDR1 and CDR2 from the germline V gene are SQVTM and ANQGSEA. This CDR3 is 14 amino acids long. The DNA of the CDR3 is TGCAGCGGTGGGGGACTAGCGGGAGGTGAGACCCAGTACTTC. Protein sequence: CSGGGLAGGETQYF.

In this sample, this clonotype turned up many times. The chain is built from TRBV20-1 and TRBJ2-7; 7 nucleotides line up with TRBD1. Germline-derived CDR1 and CDR2 are DFQATT and SNEGSKA (reference sequence). The V and J ends lost 0 bases and 2 bases, in that order; junction bases with no gene match: 4. This CDR3 comprises 14 residues. The CDR3 here is CSARDAQGAYEQYF. Here the CDR3 DNA reads TGCAGTGCTAGAGATGCCCAGGGGGCCTACGAGCAGTACTTC.

In the case of this clonotype: One end of the junction fails to match germline, which may point to a read error. The gene calls are TRBV3-1 and TRBJ2-1; TRBD1 or TRBD2 may be the D gene (5 bases each). CDR3 length: 16 amino acids. CDR1 is LGHDT and CDR2 is YNNKEL in the germline V gene (reference sequence). This chain's CDR3 is CASSHHGADKDNGQFF. DNA for the CDR3: TGTGCCAGCAGCCACCACGGGGCAGATAAAGACAATGGGCAGTTCTTC.

In its sample, this clonotype was seen a few times. At one of its ends the junction is not consistent with the germline gene, which may arise from a read error. The chain joins TRBV5-5 to TRBJ1-1; no definite D call. Germline CDR1 reads SGHKS; CDR2 reads YYEKEE (reference sequence). The CDR3 is 14 residues long. CDR3 bases: TGTGCCAGCAGCCTAAAGAAGATGAACACTGAAGCTTTCTTC. Protein sequence: CASSLKKMNTEAFF.

This clonotype occurred many times. The chain couples TRBV7-2 to TRBJ1-6; D remains unclear. CDR3 length equals 14 residues. Germline V gene data show CDR1 as SGHTA and CDR2 as FQGNSA. With 5 bases removed from V and 7 bases from J, the gap between germline ends came to 12 bases. The CDR3 region is CASSPRTLNSPLHF. CDR3 DNA: TGTGCCAGCAGCCCGCGGACTCTGAATTCACCCCTCCACTTT.

This clonotype has at least ten counts. The rearrangement links TRBV29-1 to TRBJ1-1; D unclear. V was shortened by 1 base and J by 4 bases, with 13 bases between the two germline ends. CDR1 is SQVTM, CDR2 ANQGSEA, per germline. This CDR3 comprises 14 residues. CDR3 sequence (DNA): TGCAGCGTTGAAGGATCAGCCTGGGGCACTGAAGCTTTCTTT. This translates into CSVEGSAWGTEAFF. Variable domain in full (rest from reference TRBV29-1 and TRBJ1-1): SAVISQKPSRDICQRGTSLTIQCQVDSQVTMMFWYRQQPGQSLTLIATANQGSEATYESGFVIDKFPISRPNLTFSTLTVSNMSPEDSSIYLCSVEGSAWGTEAFFGQGTRLTVV.

This clonotype was counted between two and nine times. This chain joins TRBV5-1 and TRBJ1-1; a possible D gene is TRBD1 (6 bases). With 0 bases removed from V and 1 base from J, the gap between germline ends came to 7 bases. Germline V gene lookup returns CDR1 SGHRS and CDR2 YFSETQ. This CDR3 comprises 14 residues. CDR3 sequence: CASSLVQGNTEAFF. Written as DNA, the CDR3 is TGCGCCAGCAGCTTGGTACAGGGGAACACTGAAGCTTTCTTT.